This paragraph reports one T cell receptor beta chain. The data are from a study of cytomegalovirus exposure and HLA in healthy donors. Trimming removed 4 bases at V and 11 bases at J, with 14 bases between. Germline values: CDR1 SEHNR, CDR2 FQNEAQ (reference sequence). The length of the CDR3 is 13 residues. Vbeta (60) and Jbeta (13) primers were used in the PCR. TCRdb's table, derived via immunoSEQ multiplex PCR, lists solely in-frame clones and lacks some. The data show about 150,000 clones, roughly three quarters seen once. The source material was PBMCs. The rearrangement joins TRBV7-9 to TRBJ1-4, with no clear D. The TCR comes from a human donor in good health. For the CDR3, the DNA is TGTGCCAGCAGCTCCTCCACTGGAGGGAAACTGTTTTTT. Its translation is CASSSSTGGKLFF.